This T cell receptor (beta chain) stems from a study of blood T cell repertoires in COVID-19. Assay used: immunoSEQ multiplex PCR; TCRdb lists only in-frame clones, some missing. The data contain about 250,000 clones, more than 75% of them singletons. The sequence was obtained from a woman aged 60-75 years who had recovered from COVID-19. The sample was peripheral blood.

The CDR3 region is CASSISTINYGYTF. Written as DNA, the CDR3 is TGTGCCAGCAGCATCAGTACCATCAACTATGGCTACACCTTC. This chain connects TRBV28 to TRBJ1-2; D uncertain. The germline V and J ends were trimmed by 6 bases and 2 bases, with 13 bases remaining between them. Germline loops: CDR1 MDHEN, CDR2 SYDVKM. The CDR3 sequence is 14 residues long.